This TCR beta chain was sequenced in a study of T-cell reconstitution after alpha-beta-depleted transplantation in children. Study results and caveats: Expanded clones from the graft, numbering several hundred, reportedly supplied alpha-beta T cells about two months after transplant.

This clonotype was seen at least ten times. Its antigen is unidentified. CDR3 length: 15 residues. Trimming stripped 3 bases from V and 4 bases from J, with 15 bases between. Germline CDR1 reads MNHEY; CDR2 reads SMNVEV (reference sequence). The authors prepared the TCRbeta library with unique molecular identifiers. Each CDR3 protein gets one entry after TCRdb re-called the PCR reads with MiXCR. The sample carries about 200,000 distinct CDR3 sequences, 5% to 7.5% recorded once. V and J are TRBV27 and TRBJ1-2; D is perhaps TRBD1 (5 bases). Sequenced material: PBMCs, taken before TCRalphabeta/CD19-depleted stem cell transplant. This clonotype was sampled from a girl in the first two years of life with combined immunodeficiency, due to receive a stem cell transplant. Here the CDR3 reads CASSFRGARVYGYTF. In DNA, the CDR3 is TGTGCCAGCAGTTTCAGAGGGGCGCGTGTCTATGGCTACACCTTC.